The source of this T cell receptor beta chain is a study of T cell repertoires in cytomegalovirus infection. Study-wide background: HLA-C-restricted CMV epitopes, recently identified, and well-studied HLA-B-restricted ones were used by the study. Public TCR beta signatures provided an indication of both CMV infection and a matching HLA type. Study-level findings and limits: Carriage of CMV together with the relevant HLA was identifiable through cumulative public TCR beta family frequency.

In germline, CDR1 is SGHKS, CDR2 YYEKEE (reference sequence). This CDR3 spans 17 amino acids. V was pared by 0 bases and J by 2 bases, with 17 bases between. This clonotype was seen more than once but under ten times. No antigen is known for it. Via MiXCR, TCRdb re-called the reads, giving one row per CDR3 protein. This table holds roughly 120,000 distinct CDR3 sequences, 30% found once. The V call is TRBV5-5, the J call TRBJ2-5; possible D gene TRBD2, 5 bases. The sequenced sample was CD8+ T cells from cultured PBMCs, obtained from culture after CMV antigen stimulation. The clonotype comes from a human donor in good health (CMV status not recorded). Some clones in this sample may be carry-over from other donors' samples. The CDR3: CASSLGLVRRLQETQYF. CDR3 DNA sequence: TGTGCCAGCAGCTTGGGTCTTGTGCGGAGACTACAAGAGACCCAGTACTTC.